Listed below are T cell receptor beta chains from one sample, sequenced in a study of patients with pleural tuberculosis. One entry per CDR3 protein results from TCRdb running MiXCR on the reads. The sample includes approximately 50,000 distinct CDR3 sequences, approximately 7.5% of them seen just once. These receptors were taken from a human donor with pleural tuberculosis. Both conserved end residues are part of each CDR3.

TRBV29-1,TRBJ1-1,CSATVPGQGEAFF
TRBV19,TRBJ1-1,CASSRVGMGTEAFF
TRBV20-1,TRBJ2-3,CSASARTSESDTQYF
TRBV28,TRBJ2-3,CASRPILAGGADTQYF
TRBV4-2,TRBJ1-1,CASSQDLGERTEAFF
TRBV9,TRBJ2-1,CASSDAGAYNEQFF
TRBV29-1,TRBJ2-1,CSVERVYNEQFF
TRBV28,TRBJ1-1,CASSTPGRPYAEAFF
TRBV12-5,TRBJ1-5,CASTTLTGRQPQHF
TRBV20-1,TRBJ2-1,CSSGGLHNEQFF
TRBV12-3/TRBV12-4,TRBJ2-2,CASTPGGAPNTGELFF
TRBV27,TRBJ1-1,CASITPQGAFF
TRBV11-1,TRBJ2-1,CASSTNQGWRRNEQFF
TRBV18,TRBJ1-1,CASSPPSLGTEAFF
TRBV20-1,TRBJ1-1,CSASGGRNTEAFF
TRBV12-3/TRBV12-4,TRBJ1-4,CASSRRGTGHNEKLFF